One sample yielded the 20 T cell receptor beta chains listed below, sequenced in a study of T cell responses to AZD1222 COVID-19 vaccine. The data were produced by immunoSEQ multiplex PCR, yet TCRdb's version contains in-frame clones alone and is incomplete. The sample yields about 100,000 clones, about 83% seen once. This sample comprised peripheral blood, obtained on day 0 of AZD1222 vaccination. The source is an adult in good health.

The chain couples TRBV3-1 (or the pseudogene TRBV3-2) to TRBJ1-2; TRBD1 might be the D (5 bases). V lost 6 bases and J 2 bases, leaving 16 bases between the germline ends. Germline-derived CDR1 and CDR2 are LGHDT and YNNKEL (reference sequence). The CDR3 has 15 amino acids. The DNA for the CDR3 is TGTGCCAGCAGTCCTTCGTATGGGGCAAACTATGGCTACACCTTC. Translated: CASSPSYGANYGYTF.

The rearrangement links TRBV5-6 to TRBJ1-5; maybe TRBD1 (6 bases). V was pared by 3 bases and J by 3 bases, with 7 bases between. Germline loops: CDR1 SGHDT, CDR2 YYEEEE. The CDR3 sequence is 13 residues long. In DNA, the CDR3 is TGTGCCAGCAGCTCGGGGGCCAATCAGCCCCAGCATTTT. Translation: CASSSGANQPQHF.

The chain recombines TRBV6-2 or TRBV6-3 with TRBJ2-3; 8 bases line up with TRBD2. The CDR3 sequence is 14 residues long. With 5 bases clipped from V and 2 bases from J, the junction kept 3 bases outside the gene matches. CDR1 is MNHEY and CDR2 is SVGEGT in the germline V gene. In DNA form, the CDR3 reads TGTGCCAGCAGTCGCGGGGGGACCACAGATACGCAGTATTTT. Translation: CASSRGGTTDTQYF.

The chain employs TRBV7-3 and TRBJ2-3, with D unclear. V was pared by 3 bases and J by 4 bases, with 8 bases between. Germline-derived CDR1 and CDR2 are SGHTA and FQGTGA. The CDR3 loop spans 13 amino acids. The CDR3 DNA is TGTGCCAGCAGCTTTAGACGCTCAGATACGCAGTATTTT. Protein product: CASSFRRSDTQYF.

The chain uses TRBV5-6 and TRBJ2-7; D perhaps matches TRBD1 (6 bases). Between the trimmed V and J ends, which lost 4 bases and 1 base, there was a span of 18 bases. This CDR3 comprises 16 residues. CDR1 is SGHDT, CDR2 YYEEEE, per germline. The CDR3 reads CASSPYGQSKSYEQYF. In DNA form, the CDR3 reads TGTGCCAGCAGCCCGTATGGACAGAGTAAATCCTACGAGCAGTACTTC.

The rearrangement links TRBV9 to TRBJ2-2, with TRBD2 matching 10 bases. With 4 bases clipped from V and 4 bases from J, the junction kept 13 bases outside the gene matches. Germline-derived CDR1 and CDR2 are SGDLS and YYNGEE. The CDR3 covers 18 residues. The CDR3 coding sequence is TGTGCCAGCAGCTCAGGACTAGCGGAGGGGTCGGGCACCGGGGAGCTGTTTTTT. Protein sequence: CASSSGLAEGSGTGELFF.

This chain joins TRBV6-5 and TRBJ1-1; D is perhaps TRBD1 (6 bases). From germline, CDR1 is MNHEY and CDR2 SVGAGI. V lost 2 bases and J 5 bases, leaving 12 bases between the germline ends. This CDR3 spans 14 amino acids. CDR3 sequence: CASSYGEGETEAFF. CDR3 nucleotides: TGTGCCAGCAGTTACGGGGAGGGGGAGACTGAAGCTTTCTTT.

CDR3 in DNA: TGTGCCAGCAGACCTACGAGGGTGAACACTGAAGCTTTCTTT. It yields the protein CASRPTRVNTEAFF. V is TRBV6-5 and J is TRBJ1-1, with D uncertain. In germline, CDR1 is MNHEY, CDR2 SVGAGI. This CDR3 spans 14 amino acids. V lost 6 bases and J lost 0, with 11 bases in between.

CDR3 residues: CASSLRGSSPLHF. The CDR3 nucleotides read TGTGCCAGCAGTTTACGCGGTAGTTCACCCCTCCACTTT. V usage is TRBV12-3 or TRBV12-4 and J usage is TRBJ1-6; D not resolved. The CDR3 has 13 amino acids. The V and J ends lost 2 bases and 9 bases respectively, with 8 bases between them.

The rearrangement uses TRBV6-6 and TRBJ1-5; D is unresolved. V dropped 0 bases and J dropped 8 bases, with 5 bases sitting between them. Germline loops: CDR1 MNHNY, CDR2 SVGAGI (reference sequence). The CDR3 totals 12 residues. The CDR3 is CASSYSEEPQHF. The DNA of the CDR3 is TGTGCCAGCAGTTACTCTGAGGAGCCCCAGCATTTT.

The chain couples TRBV6-4 to TRBJ2-5; D possibly corresponds to TRBD2 (6 bases). The CDR3 has 12 residues. The V end lost 0 bases, the J end lost 7 bases, and 6 bases lay between the germline ends. Germline lookup yields CDR1 MRHNA and CDR2 SNTAGT. The CDR3 nucleotides read TGTGCCAGCAGTGACTCGGGGGGGACCCAGTACTTC. It codes for CASSDSGGTQYF.

The chain combines TRBV5-1 with TRBJ2-5; no clear D gene. The CDR3 runs 13 residues. CDR1 and CDR2 from the germline V gene are SGHRS and YFSETQ. Trimming removed 0 bases at V and 2 bases at J, with 5 bases between. The CDR3, as DNA: TGCGCCAGCAGCTTGGGCCAGCAAGAGACCCAGTACTTC. Translating gives CASSLGQQETQYF.

The V call is TRBV7-2, the J call TRBJ2-7, with no clear D. This CDR3 contains 15 residues. Between the trimmed V and J ends, which lost 0 bases and 2 bases, there was a span of 11 bases. CDR1 and CDR2 (germline): SGHTA, FQGNSA. In nucleotides, the CDR3 is TGTGCCAGCAGCTTAGCGTCCAGTTTGCCCTACGAGCAGTACTTC. It yields the protein CASSLASSLPYEQYF.

The rearrangement links TRBV7-9 to TRBJ1-4; tentatively, D is TRBD1 (6 bases). Trimming shortened V by 0 bases and J by 3 bases, and 11 bases separated the two germline ends. The CDR3 is 16 residues long. Germline V CDR1 and CDR2: SEHNR, FQNEAQ (reference sequence). The CDR3 DNA is TGTGCCAGCAGCTTAGCATGGGGGCTAGCTAATGAAAAACTGTTTTTT. It translates to CASSLAWGLANEKLFF.

J is TRBJ2-5 and V is TRBV18; perhaps TRBD1 as D (6 bases). There are 15 residues in the CDR3. Deletions cut 4 bases from V and 1 base from J, with 13 bases between. Germline CDR1 reads KGHSH; CDR2 reads LQKENI. The CDR3 sequence is CASSQVGTPQETQYF. Here the CDR3 DNA reads TGTGCCAGCTCACAAGTAGGGACACCCCAAGAGACCCAGTACTTC.

On this clone: In the same sample, other DNA sequences code for this CDR3. The genes are TRBV7-9 and TRBJ1-1; 8 bases are shared with TRBD1. There are 13 residues in the CDR3. V was pared by 5 bases and J by 4 bases, with 3 bases of the junction left unmatched. Per germline, CDR1 SEHNR and CDR2 FQNEAQ (reference sequence). The CDR3 sequence is CASSGQGLTEAFF. DNA for the CDR3: TGTGCCAGCAGCGGACAGGGACTCACTGAAGCTTTCTTT.

This sequence joins TRBV3-1 (or the pseudogene TRBV3-2) and TRBJ1-5; D unresolved. The V end was cut by 3 bases, the J end by 3 bases, with 9 bases between. CDR1 is LGHDT and CDR2 is YNNKEL in the germline V gene (reference sequence). This CDR3 comprises 14 residues. The CDR3 DNA sequence: TGTGCCAGCAGCCATAGAGCGGCCAATCAGCCCCAGCATTTT. Translating it yields CASSHRAANQPQHF.

This clone appeared a few times. The CDR3 loop is CASIAGWRDGYTF. Written as DNA, the CDR3 is TGTGCCAGCATTGCGGGGTGGAGGGACGGCTACACCTTC. V usage is TRBV6-5 and J usage is TRBJ1-2; maybe TRBD1 (5 bases). Germline V gene lookup returns CDR1 MNHEY and CDR2 SVGAGI. The CDR3 loop spans 13 amino acids. V was pared by 7 bases and J by 8 bases, with 17 bases between.

The chain is built from TRBV9 and TRBJ2-2; either TRBD1 or TRBD2 may supply D (6 bases each). Trimming left V 3 bases short and J 1 base short, with 10 bases between. CDR3 length equals 15 residues. CDR1 and CDR2 (germline): SGDLS, YYNGEE. The CDR3 DNA is TGTGCCAGCAGCGCGGGGGCCCGGAACACCGGGGAGCTGTTTTTT. Its translation: CASSAGARNTGELFF.

The chain links TRBV6-6 to TRBJ1-2, with TRBD1 identical over 8 bases. There are 16 residues in the CDR3. Germline V gene data show CDR1 as MNHNY and CDR2 as SVGAGI (reference sequence). V gave up 6 bases and J gave up 1 base; unmatched junction bases: 10. The CDR3 loop is CASRTIRQGSNYGYTF. DNA for the CDR3: TGTGCCAGCAGGACCATTAGACAGGGGAGTAACTATGGCTACACCTTC.